One sample yielded the 12 T cell receptor beta chains listed below, sequenced in a study of patients and donors after allogeneic stem cell transplantation. TCRdb redid the calling of the RT-PCR reads with MiXCR, one entry per CDR3 protein. Of about 960,000 distinct CDR3 sequences in the sample, roughly 18% are singletons; the top ten hold 5% to 6.5%. Sequenced: blood, either unsorted or a sorted T cell fraction (not recorded which). The receptors originated from a human donor who was either an allogeneic HSCT recipient or a stem cell or donor lymphocyte infusion donor (not recorded which). It is not recorded whose cells these are; they may come from a transplant donor.

This clonotype was picked up a small number of times. The chain joins TRBV5-4 to TRBJ2-7; D is possibly TRBD2 (6 bases). CDR3 length equals 15 residues. V was clipped by 0 bases and J by 7 bases, with 17 bases between them. CDR1 is SGHNT and CDR2 is YYREEE in the germline V gene (reference sequence). Here the CDR3 DNA reads TGTGCCAGCAGCTTGGATGTTGGGACTGCTGGGGAGCAGTACTTC. It is translated as CASSLDVGTAGEQYF.

This clonotype is a singleton in its sample. The chain has TRBV7-9 and TRBJ2-7, with D possibly TRBD1 on 6 matching bases. The germline CDR1 and CDR2 sequences are SEHNR and FQNEAQ (reference sequence). This CDR3 has 16 amino acids. V dropped 2 bases and J dropped 3 bases, with 17 bases sitting between them. CDR3 in DNA: TGTGCCAGCAGCTTATCGTTCTGCGGCAGGGGCTACGAGCAGTACTTC. Protein product: CASSLSFCGRGYEQYF. Complete variable domain (other parts from reference TRBV7-9 and TRBJ2-7): DTGVSQNPRHKITKRGQNVTFRCDPISEHNRLYWYRQTLGQGPEFLTYFQNEAQLEKSRLLSDRFSAERPKGSFSTLEIQRTEQGDSAMYLCASSLSFCGRGYEQYFGPGTRLTVT.

This clonotype came up a few times. The chain links TRBV20-1 to TRBJ1-5, with 10 positions matching TRBD1. CDR3 length: 17 amino acids. With V trimmed by 1 base and J by 0 bases, 6 bases remained unmatched. Germline-derived CDR1 and CDR2 are DFQATT and SNEGSKA (reference sequence). The CDR3 coding sequence is TGCAGTGCTAGAGCGGGGACAGGGGCTCTTAGCAATCAGCCCCAGCATTTT. It encodes CSARAGTGALSNQPQHF.

In its sample, this clonotype was seen a few times. The chain joins TRBV20-1 to TRBJ2-5; 13 positions match TRBD2. This CDR3 is 14 amino acids long. Trimming at V came to 5 bases and at J to 4 bases, leaving 4 bases not matched to a gene. Germline CDR1 reads DFQATT; CDR2 reads SNEGSKA (reference sequence). DNA for the CDR3: TGCAGTGCTGTAACTAGCGGGGGGGTAGAGACCCAGTACTTC. This gives the protein CSAVTSGGVETQYF.

V usage is TRBV20-1 and J usage is TRBJ1-4; perhaps TRBD1 as D (6 bases). CDR1 and CDR2 from the germline V gene are DFQATT and SNEGSKA (reference sequence). V lost 4 bases and J 4 bases, leaving 10 bases between the germline ends. The CDR3 spans 13 residues. This CDR3 is CSAKRDINEKLFF. The CDR3 DNA is TGCAGTGCTAAAAGGGACATTAATGAAAAACTGTTTTTT.

The gene calls are TRBV7-2 and TRBJ2-1, with 12 bases identical to TRBD2. Germline V gene data show CDR1 as SGHTA and CDR2 as FQGNSA. This CDR3 region has 17 residues. The ends lost 6 bases at V and 4 bases at J; junction bases unmatched: 10. The CDR3 reads CASSLRHGTSGYNEQFF. The CDR3 DNA reads TGTGCCAGCAGTTTGCGACACGGGACTAGCGGGTACAATGAGCAGTTCTTC. The full variable domain, rest sourced from reference TRBV7-2 and TRBJ2-1, is GAGVSQSPSNKVTEKGKDVELRCDPISGHTALYWYRQSLGQGLEFLIYFQGNSAPDKSGLPSDRFSAERTGGSVSTLTIQRTQQEDSAVYLCASSLRHGTSGYNEQFFGPGTRLTVL.

The chain employs TRBV4-1 and TRBJ2-7, with no clear D. Germline loops: CDR1 MGHRA, CDR2 YSYEKL. The CDR3 contains 15 residues. V lost 0 bases and J 5 bases, leaving 14 bases between the germline ends. The CDR3 DNA sequence: TGCGCCAGCAGCCAAGATTGGCCGGCGAGCAACGAGCAGTACTTC. Translated, it gives CASSQDWPASNEQYF.

The rearrangement joins TRBV4-2 to TRBJ1-3, with unresolved D. From germline, CDR1 is LGHNA and CDR2 YNFKEQ. The V and J ends lost 0 bases and 4 bases respectively, with 10 bases between them. This CDR3 region has 15 residues. CDR3 nucleotides: TGTGCCAGCAGCCAAGATCTCAGCCAAGGAAACACCATATATTTT. This encodes CASSQDLSQGNTIYF.

V usage is TRBV12-3 or TRBV12-4 and J usage is TRBJ1-5; no firm D call. Trimming pared 3 bases from V and 2 bases from J, leaving 11 bases between. This CDR3 is 15 amino acids long. CDR3 DNA sequence: TGTGCCAGCAGTTTGGGTCTGGGCGGCAATCAGCCCCAGCATTTT. As protein: CASSLGLGGNQPQHF.

This clonotype was counted ten times or more. This sequence joins TRBV15 and TRBJ2-3, with D perhaps assigned TRBD1 or TRBD2 (6 bases each). This CDR3 has 15 residues. V was shortened by 1 base and J by 14 bases, with 22 bases between the two germline ends. The germline V gene has CDR1 LNHNV and CDR2 YYDKDF (reference sequence). This chain's CDR3 is CATSRVAGQGPVTYF. The CDR3 region has the DNA TGTGCCACCAGCAGAGTCGCGGGACAAGGTCCCGTTACGTATTTT.

This clonotype was seen a handful of times. J is TRBJ2-3 and V is TRBV12-3 or TRBV12-4; 9 bases are shared with TRBD2. J gave up 4 bases and V 6 bases, and 11 bases lay outside the gene matches. This CDR3 is built from 16 residues. The CDR3 here is CASSRDLAGLADTQYF. In DNA form, the CDR3 reads TGTGCCAGCAGCCGTGATCTAGCGGGACTTGCAGATACGCAGTATTTT.

This clonotype was detected a few times. This chain links TRBV12-3 or TRBV12-4 with TRBJ2-5, with a possible D match to TRBD2 (5 bases). V was cut by 4 bases and J by 3 bases, with 12 bases left in between. This CDR3 has 14 residues. The CDR3 region is CASSSWQEEETQYF. In DNA form, the CDR3 reads TGTGCCAGCAGTTCATGGCAGGAGGAAGAGACCCAGTACTTC.